This T cell receptor (beta chain) is drawn from a study of beta chain features in type 1 diabetes. Findings and limits, study-wide: Shortening that was moderate but significant affected the TCRB CDR3s of Type 1 diabetes patients in all four CD4+ subsets. Any role of HLA type in TCRB rearrangement remained unresolved here. Although PCR might favor shorter templates, it would do so equally in patients and controls.

cDNA synthesis used the whole RNA isolate, giving expressed TCRB sequences. Naive, central memory and regulatory T cell samples came to a mean of roughly 4 million reads. The repertoire was sequenced with immunoSEQ multiplex PCR; TCRdb's copy has only in-frame clones and lacks some. Of approximately 100,000 clones in the sample, about 26% were seen once. Points on this clone: Its target is unknown.

The authors took one heparinised blood draw, averaging approximately 120 mL, from each donor. This CDR3 spans 15 amino acids. V was clipped by 4 bases and J by 4 bases, with 15 bases between them. Germline CDR1 is MDHEN and CDR2 is SYDVKM. The sequence was obtained from a woman between 18 and 29 years old with type 1 diabetes. The gene calls are TRBV28 and TRBJ2-3; D perhaps matches TRBD1 (5 bases). The sequencing sample was made of central memory CD4+ T cells from blood. CDR3 amino acids: CASSSAGISPDTQYF. In DNA, the CDR3 is TGTGCCAGCAGTTCAGCAGGGATTTCCCCAGATACGCAGTATTTT.